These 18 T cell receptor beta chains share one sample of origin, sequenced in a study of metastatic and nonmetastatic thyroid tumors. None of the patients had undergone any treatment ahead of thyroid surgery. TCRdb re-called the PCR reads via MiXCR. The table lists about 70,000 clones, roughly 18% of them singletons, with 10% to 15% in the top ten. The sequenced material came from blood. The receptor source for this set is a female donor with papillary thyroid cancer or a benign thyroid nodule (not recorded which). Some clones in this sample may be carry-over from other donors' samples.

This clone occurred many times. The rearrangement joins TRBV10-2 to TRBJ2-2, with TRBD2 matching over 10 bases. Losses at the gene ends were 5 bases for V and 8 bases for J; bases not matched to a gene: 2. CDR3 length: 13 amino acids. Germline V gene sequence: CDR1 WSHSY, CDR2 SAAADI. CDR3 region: CASSSGGAGELFF. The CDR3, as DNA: TGCGCCAGCAGTAGCGGGGGGGCGGGGGAGCTGTTTTTT.

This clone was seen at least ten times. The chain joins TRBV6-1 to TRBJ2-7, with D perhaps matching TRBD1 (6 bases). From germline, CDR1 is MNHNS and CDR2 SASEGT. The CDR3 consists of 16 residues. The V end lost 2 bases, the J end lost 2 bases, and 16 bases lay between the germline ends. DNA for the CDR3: TGTGCCAGCAGTGAATATGGGGCAGGGGACCCCTACGAGCAGTACTTC. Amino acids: CASSEYGAGDPYEQYF.

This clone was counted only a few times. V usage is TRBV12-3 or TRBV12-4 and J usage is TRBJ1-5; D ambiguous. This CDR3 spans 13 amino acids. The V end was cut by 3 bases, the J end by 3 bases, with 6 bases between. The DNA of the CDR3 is TGTGCCAGCAGTTTCATTTACAATCAGCCCCAGCATTTT. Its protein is CASSFIYNQPQHF.

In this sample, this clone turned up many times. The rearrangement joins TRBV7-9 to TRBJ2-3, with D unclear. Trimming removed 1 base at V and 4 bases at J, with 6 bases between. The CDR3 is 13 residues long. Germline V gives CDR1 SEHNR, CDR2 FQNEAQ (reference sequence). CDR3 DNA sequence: TGTGCCAGCAGCTTAGGAGGTTCAGATACGCAGTATTTT. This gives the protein CASSLGGSDTQYF.

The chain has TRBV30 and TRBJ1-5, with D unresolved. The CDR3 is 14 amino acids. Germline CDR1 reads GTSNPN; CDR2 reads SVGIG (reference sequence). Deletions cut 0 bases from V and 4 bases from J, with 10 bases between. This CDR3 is CAWSVTSHNQPQHF. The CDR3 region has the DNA TGTGCCTGGAGTGTAACCAGCCATAATCAGCCCCAGCATTTT.

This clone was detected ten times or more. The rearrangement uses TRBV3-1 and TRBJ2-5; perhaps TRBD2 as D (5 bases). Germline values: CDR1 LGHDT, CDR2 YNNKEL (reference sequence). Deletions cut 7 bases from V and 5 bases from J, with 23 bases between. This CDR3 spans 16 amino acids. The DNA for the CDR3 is TGTGCCAGCACCTCAGACGCAGAGGCGGGCCTGGAGACCCAGTACTTC. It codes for CASTSDAEAGLETQYF.

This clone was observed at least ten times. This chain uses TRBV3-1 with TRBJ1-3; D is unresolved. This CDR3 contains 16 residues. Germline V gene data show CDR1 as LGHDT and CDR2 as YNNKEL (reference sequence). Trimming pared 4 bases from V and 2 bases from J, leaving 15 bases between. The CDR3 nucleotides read TGTGCCAGCAGCCTGAGAGAGGGTTTTACTGGAAACACCATATATTTT. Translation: CASSLREGFTGNTIYF.

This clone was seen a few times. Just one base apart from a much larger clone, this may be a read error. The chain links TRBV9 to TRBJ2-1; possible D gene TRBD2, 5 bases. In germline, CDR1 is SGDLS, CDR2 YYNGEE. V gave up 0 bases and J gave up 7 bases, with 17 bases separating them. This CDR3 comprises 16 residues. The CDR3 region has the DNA TGTGCCAGCAGCGTAGGAGGGATCCCCCCTGGGAATGAGCAGTTCTTC. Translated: CASSVGGIPPGNEQFF.

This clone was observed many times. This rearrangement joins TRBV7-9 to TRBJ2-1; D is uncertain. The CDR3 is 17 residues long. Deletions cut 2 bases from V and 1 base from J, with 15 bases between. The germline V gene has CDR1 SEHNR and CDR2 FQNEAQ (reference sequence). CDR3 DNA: TGTGCCAGCAGCTTAAAACCCTTGCTTTCGTCCTACAATGAGCAGTTCTTC. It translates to CASSLKPLLSSYNEQFF.

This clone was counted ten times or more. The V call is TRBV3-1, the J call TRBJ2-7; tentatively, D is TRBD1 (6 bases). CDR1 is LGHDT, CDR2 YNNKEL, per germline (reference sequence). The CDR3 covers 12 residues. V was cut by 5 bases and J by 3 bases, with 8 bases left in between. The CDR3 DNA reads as TGTGCCAGCAGCGAACAGGGCTACGAGCAGTACTTC. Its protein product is CASSEQGYEQYF.

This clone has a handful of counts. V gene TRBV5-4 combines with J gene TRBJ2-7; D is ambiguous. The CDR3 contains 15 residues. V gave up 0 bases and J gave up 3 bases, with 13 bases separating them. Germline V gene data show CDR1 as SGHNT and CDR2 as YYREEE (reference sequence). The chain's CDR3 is CASSLGVGSFYEQYF. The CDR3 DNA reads TGTGCCAGCAGCTTGGGGGTCGGCAGTTTCTACGAGCAGTACTTC.

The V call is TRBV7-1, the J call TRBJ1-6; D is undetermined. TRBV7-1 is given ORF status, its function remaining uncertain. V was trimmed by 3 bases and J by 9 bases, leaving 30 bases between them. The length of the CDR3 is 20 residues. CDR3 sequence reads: CASSSALRSRTPTRGSPLHF. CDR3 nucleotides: TGTGCCAGCAGCTCCGCCCTTCGGAGCCGGACGCCAACGCGGGGTTCACCCCTCCACTTT.

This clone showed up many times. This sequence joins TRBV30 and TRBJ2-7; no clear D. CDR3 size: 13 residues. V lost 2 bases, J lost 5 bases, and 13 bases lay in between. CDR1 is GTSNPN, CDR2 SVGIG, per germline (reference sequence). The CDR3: CAWSPQPRNEQYF. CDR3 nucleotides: TGTGCCTGGAGTCCTCAACCTAGGAACGAGCAGTACTTC.

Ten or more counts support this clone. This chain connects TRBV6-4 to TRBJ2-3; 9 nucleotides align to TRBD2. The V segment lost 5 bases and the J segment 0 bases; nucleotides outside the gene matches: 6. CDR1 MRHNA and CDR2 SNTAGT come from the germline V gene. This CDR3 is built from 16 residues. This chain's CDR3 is CASSYKAGGSTDTQYF. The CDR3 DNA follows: TGTGCCAGCAGTTACAAAGCGGGAGGTAGCACAGATACGCAGTATTTT.

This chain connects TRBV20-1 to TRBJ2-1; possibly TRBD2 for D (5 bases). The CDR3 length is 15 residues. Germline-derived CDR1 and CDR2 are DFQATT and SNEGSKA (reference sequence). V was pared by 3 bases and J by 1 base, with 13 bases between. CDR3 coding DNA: TGCAGTGCTAGGGAGGAATATAGGTCCTACAATGAGCAGTTCTTC. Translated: CSAREEYRSYNEQFF.

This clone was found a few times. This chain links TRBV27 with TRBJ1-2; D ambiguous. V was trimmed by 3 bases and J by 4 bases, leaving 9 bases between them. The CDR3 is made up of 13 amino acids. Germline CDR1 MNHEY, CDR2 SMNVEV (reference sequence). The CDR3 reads CASSLTPRYGYTF. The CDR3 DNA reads TGTGCCAGCAGTTTGACACCTCGCTATGGCTACACCTTC.

Here the CDR3 DNA reads TGCAGTGCAACTCCGACTAGCGGGAGAACAGATACGCAGTATTTT. Amino acid sequence: CSATPTSGRTDTQYF. This chain links TRBV20-1 with TRBJ2-3, with TRBD2 matching 12 bases. The V gene's germline CDR1 is DFQATT and CDR2 SNEGSKA (reference sequence). CDR3 length equals 15 residues. Trimming took 6 bases from V and 3 from J; bases not matched to a gene: 7.

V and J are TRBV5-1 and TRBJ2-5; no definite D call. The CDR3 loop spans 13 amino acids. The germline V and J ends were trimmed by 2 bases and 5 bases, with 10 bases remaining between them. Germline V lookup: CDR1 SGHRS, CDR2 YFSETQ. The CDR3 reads CASSLRFGETQYF. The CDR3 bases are TGCGCCAGCAGCTTAAGGTTTGGGGAGACCCAGTACTTC. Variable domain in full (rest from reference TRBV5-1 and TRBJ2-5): KAGVTQTPRYLIKTRGQQVTLSCSPISGHRSVSWYQQTPGQGLQFLFEYFSETQRNKGNFPGRFSGRQFSNSRSEMNVSTLELGDSALYLCASSLRFGETQYFGPGTRLLVL.